This TCR beta chain was sequenced for a study of T cell responses to AZD1222 COVID-19 vaccine. Some clones are missing from TCRdb's copy, which holds only in-frame ones; the method was immunoSEQ multiplex PCR. The sample yields roughly 130,000 clones, about 88% seen once. The germline V gene encodes CDR1 LNHNV and CDR2 YYDKDF (reference sequence). V lost 0 bases and J lost 2, with 11 bases in between. This CDR3 has 16 amino acids. This rearrangement joins TRBV15 to TRBJ1-3; D is possibly TRBD1 (5 bases). The specimen was peripheral blood, collected on day 0 of AZD1222 vaccination. The receptor was isolated from an adult in good health. The DNA for the CDR3 is TGTGCCACCAGCAGAGATACAGGCAAAGCTGGAAACACCATATATTTT. Amino acids: CATSRDTGKAGNTIYF.